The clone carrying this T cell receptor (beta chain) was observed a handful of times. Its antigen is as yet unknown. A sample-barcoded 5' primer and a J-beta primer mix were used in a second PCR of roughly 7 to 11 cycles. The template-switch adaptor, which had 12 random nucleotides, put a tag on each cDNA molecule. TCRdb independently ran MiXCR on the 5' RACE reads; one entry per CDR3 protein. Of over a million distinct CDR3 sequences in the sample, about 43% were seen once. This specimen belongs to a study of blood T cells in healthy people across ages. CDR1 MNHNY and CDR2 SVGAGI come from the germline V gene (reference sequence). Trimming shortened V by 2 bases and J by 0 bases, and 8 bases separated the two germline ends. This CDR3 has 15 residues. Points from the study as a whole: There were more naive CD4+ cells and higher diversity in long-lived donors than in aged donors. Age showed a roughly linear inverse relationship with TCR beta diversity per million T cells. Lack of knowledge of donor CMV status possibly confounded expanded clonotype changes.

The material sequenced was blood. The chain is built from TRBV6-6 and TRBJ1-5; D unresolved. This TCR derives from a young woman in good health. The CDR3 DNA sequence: TGTGCCAGCAGTTACCCAGACAATAGCAATCAGCCCCAGCATTTT. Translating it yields CASSYPDNSNQPQHF.